This T cell receptor (beta chain) was identified during a study of sequential checkpoint blockade in melanoma. About the study: Maintenance nivolumab came after either treatment sequence. DNA from around 90 pretreatment tumor samples underwent TCRβ immunosequencing.

Germline values: CDR1 LNHDA, CDR2 SQIVND (reference sequence). Trimming removed 3 bases from V and 5 bases from J, with 8 bases in between. CDR3 length: 12 amino acids. This sample's treatment: randomized to nivolumab then ipilimumab (arm A) or the reverse (arm B). DNA-damaging chemotherapy had not been given to any patient beforehand. Findings and limits, study-wide: Patients with week-13 increases in T-cell fraction and clonality benefited about 30 times more often.

Comments on this clone: Its antigen remains unidentified.

This table comes from immunoSEQ multiplex PCR, and its TCRdb copy is limited to in-frame clones, with some not included. Of a few thousand clones detected, less than 25% appear once; the ten largest clones hold nearly 25%. The chain employs TRBV19 and TRBJ2-7, with D maybe TRBD1 (5 bases). The source of this sequence is a human donor with melanoma. Here the sequenced sample was tumor tissue (inferred from file names), taken from a patient given nivolumab and ipilimumab in sequence. The CDR3 DNA reads as TGTGCCAGTAGTATCTCAGGGAACGAGCAGTACTTC. Protein sequence: CASSISGNEQYF. Variable domain in full (rest from reference TRBV19 and TRBJ2-7): DGGITQSPKYLFRKEGQNVTLSCEQNLNHDAMYWYRQDPGQGLRLIYYSQIVNDFQKGDIAEGYSVSREKKESFPLTVTSAQKNPTAFYLCASSISGNEQYFGPGTRLTVT.